One sample yielded the 19 T cell receptor beta chains listed below, sequenced in a study of blood T cell repertoires in COVID-19. Measured with immunoSEQ multiplex PCR; TCRdb has only the in-frame clones, and not every one. The repertoire has 380,000 or so clones, approximately 86% of them found once; the top ten carry about 2.1%. Sequencing used PBMCs or T cells enriched from blood (not recorded which). Source of these receptors: a woman aged 40 to 55 with acute COVID-19.

The rearrangement joins TRBV10-3 to TRBJ1-3, with a tentative D call TRBD1 (5 bases). Trimming removed 10 bases from V and 4 bases from J, with 17 bases in between. Germline CDR1 reads ENHRY; CDR2 reads SYGVKD. CDR3 length equals 14 residues. CDR3 sequence (DNA): TGTGCCACCCTGACCCAGGGTGAGGGAAACACCATATATTTT. This codes for CATLTQGEGNTIYF.

V and J are TRBV15 and TRBJ1-2; 12 bases map to TRBD1. V lost 3 bases to trimming and J lost 7 bases; unmatched junction nucleotides: 3. The CDR3 totals 14 residues. The germline CDR1 and CDR2 sequences are LNHNV and YYDKDF (reference sequence). The CDR3 region is CATSSWDRGPGYTF. The CDR3 coding sequence is TGTGCCACCAGCAGCTGGGACAGGGGGCCTGGCTACACCTTC.

This clone was seen a single time. V and J are TRBV29-1 and TRBJ2-7, with D perhaps matching TRBD2 (7 bases). Germline values: CDR1 SQVTM, CDR2 ANQGSEA. This CDR3 spans 13 amino acids. Trimming took 7 bases from V and 6 from J, leaving 19 bases between them. The CDR3: CSAGGGADSEQYF. CDR3 DNA sequence: TGCAGCGCGGGGGGAGGGGCGGACAGCGAGCAGTACTTC.

The chain is built from TRBV3-1 (or the pseudogene TRBV3-2) and TRBJ1-2, with unresolved D. The length of the CDR3 is 13 residues. Between the trimmed V and J ends, which lost 2 bases and 8 bases, there was a span of 12 bases. CDR1 LGHDT and CDR2 YNNKEL come from the germline V gene (reference sequence). As DNA, the CDR3 is TGTGCCAGCAGCCAACAGGAGGCTAGGGGCTACACCTTC. Its translation is CASSQQEARGYTF.

The V gene is TRBV7-2, the J gene TRBJ1-3; 9 nucleotides line up with TRBD1. The CDR3 has 15 amino acids. The V gene end was trimmed by 5 bases and the J gene end by 5 bases; junction bases not matched to a gene: 7. Per the germline V gene, CDR1 is SGHTA and CDR2 is FQGNSA. The chain's CDR3 is CASSSDRGGRNTIYF. The CDR3 DNA reads TGTGCCAGCAGCAGCGACAGGGGGGGGAGAAACACCATATATTTT.

The rearrangement links TRBV20-1 to TRBJ2-5; TRBD1 might be the D (6 bases). The CDR3 is made up of 13 amino acids. The V end was cut by 3 bases, the J end by 3 bases, with 11 bases between. Germline lookup yields CDR1 DFQATT and CDR2 SNEGSKA (reference sequence). The CDR3 loop is CSASRGGEETQYF. The CDR3 bases are TGCAGTGCTAGTCGAGGGGGAGAAGAGACCCAGTACTTC.

This rearrangement joins TRBV7-9 to TRBJ2-1; D unclear. Germline V gene sequence: CDR1 SEHNR, CDR2 FQNEAQ (reference sequence). Trimming removed 5 bases from V and 3 bases from J, with 17 bases in between. This CDR3 comprises 16 residues. CDR3 sequence reads: CASSRSGGSDYNEQFF. DNA of the CDR3: TGTGCCAGCAGCCGATCGGGTGGCTCAGACTACAATGAGCAGTTCTTC.

This CDR3 is CASSKDKSPLHF. The DNA for the CDR3 is TGTGCCAGCAGCAAGGACAAATCACCCCTCCACTTT. The chain recombines TRBV21-1 with TRBJ1-6; TRBD1, the table's D call, lacks a check against the DNA. TRBV21-1 is labeled a pseudogene. The CDR3 is made up of 12 amino acids.

V is TRBV11-2 and J is TRBJ1-1; TRBD1 is a possible D gene (5 bases). Germline loops: CDR1 SGHAT, CDR2 FQNNGV. The CDR3 sequence is 17 residues long. The germline V and J ends were trimmed by 3 bases and 5 bases, with 22 bases remaining between them. CDR3 loop: CASSLTGGSTARTEAFF. The CDR3 DNA reads TGTGCCAGCAGCTTGACGGGGGGGAGTACAGCCAGGACTGAAGCTTTCTTT.

This chain links TRBV12-3 or TRBV12-4 with TRBJ2-7; a possible D gene is TRBD1 (8 bases). Trimming left V 5 bases short and J 4 bases short, with 12 bases between. The CDR3 extends over 13 amino acids. In DNA form, the CDR3 reads TGTGCCAGCAGTCACAGGGGGGGTTACGAGCAGTACTTC. Its translation is CASSHRGGYEQYF.

The CDR3, as DNA: TGTGCCAGCAGCTTGGGCAGGGGAAACTATGGCTACACCTTC. Translation gives CASSLGRGNYGYTF. The rearrangement joins TRBV5-6 to TRBJ1-2, with D perhaps matching TRBD1 (6 bases). The CDR3 consists of 14 residues. V was cut by 0 bases and J by 2 bases, with 8 bases left in between. Germline loops: CDR1 SGHDT, CDR2 YYEEEE.

V and J are TRBV5-5 and TRBJ2-3; D possibly corresponds to TRBD1 (5 bases). V lost 0 bases to trimming and J lost 2 bases, with 7 bases between them. CDR3 length equals 14 residues. The germline CDR1 and CDR2 sequences are SGHKS and YYEKEE (reference sequence). The CDR3 region is CASSLDRPTDTQYF. The CDR3 nucleotides are TGTGCCAGCAGCTTGGACAGGCCCACAGATACGCAGTATTTT.

This clone was observed a handful of times. Other DNA sequences in the sample encode the same CDR3. V gene TRBV19 combines with J gene TRBJ1-6, with a possible D match to TRBD1 (6 bases). The V and J ends lost 5 bases and 6 bases respectively, with 8 bases between them. CDR1 LNHDA and CDR2 SQIVND come from the germline V gene (reference sequence). The CDR3 is 13 residues long. The CDR3 nucleotides are TGTGCCAGTAGTCCACAGGGTAATTCACCCCTCCACTTT. It encodes CASSPQGNSPLHF.

The V and J genes are TRBV7-8 and TRBJ2-7; possible D gene TRBD1, 6 bases. CDR1 and CDR2 from the germline V gene are SGHVS and FQNEAQ. The length of the CDR3 is 13 residues. Trimming stripped 2 bases from V and 5 bases from J, with 10 bases between. Here the CDR3 reads CASSLQGIHEQYF. CDR3 in DNA: TGTGCCAGCAGCTTACAGGGGATACACGAGCAGTACTTC.

The rearrangement links TRBV6-6 to TRBJ1-6, with D possibly matching TRBD1 (6 bases). In germline, CDR1 is MNHNY, CDR2 SVGAGI (reference sequence). Trimming removed 6 bases at V and 5 bases at J, with 14 bases between. The CDR3 contains 15 residues. Here the CDR3 DNA reads TGTGCCAGCAGCAACCGACAGGTTGATAATTCACCCCTCCACTTT. This encodes CASSNRQVDNSPLHF.

The chain couples TRBV19 to TRBJ1-2; 8 positions match TRBD1. The CDR3 extends over 14 amino acids. The germline gives CDR1 LNHDA, CDR2 SQIVND (reference sequence). J gave up 5 bases and V 3 bases, and 5 bases lay outside the gene matches. For the CDR3, the DNA is TGTGCCAGTAGTATGGAGACAGGGGAATATGGCTACACCTTC. This sequence encodes CASSMETGEYGYTF.

The V and J genes are TRBV30 and TRBJ1-1; D is uncertain. Germline assignment: CDR1 GTSNPN and CDR2 SVGIG (reference sequence). V gave up 3 bases and J gave up 7 bases, with 12 bases separating them. The CDR3 has 12 amino acids. The CDR3 sequence: CAWSPEGLEAFF. The CDR3 bases are TGTGCCTGGAGCCCAGAGGGCCTTGAAGCTTTCTTT.

The chain combines TRBV11-2 with TRBJ1-1; D is ambiguous. CDR1 is SGHAT, CDR2 FQNNGV, per germline. Between the trimmed V and J ends, which lost 1 base and 3 bases, there was a span of 6 bases. The CDR3 is made up of 13 amino acids. The CDR3, as DNA: TGTGCCAGCAGCTTAGCCCCGGACACTGAAGCTTTCTTT. Amino acids: CASSLAPDTEAFF.

The chain joins TRBV3-1 (or the pseudogene TRBV3-2) to TRBJ1-4; D unresolved. This CDR3 has 13 amino acids. The ends were cut back, 8 bases at V and 6 bases at J, with 13 bases in the middle. The germline gives CDR1 LGHDT, CDR2 YNNKEL (reference sequence). CDR3 nucleotide sequence: TGTGCCAGCGCCCGATTCGCGGATGAAAAACTGTTTTTT. Its translation: CASARFADEKLFF.